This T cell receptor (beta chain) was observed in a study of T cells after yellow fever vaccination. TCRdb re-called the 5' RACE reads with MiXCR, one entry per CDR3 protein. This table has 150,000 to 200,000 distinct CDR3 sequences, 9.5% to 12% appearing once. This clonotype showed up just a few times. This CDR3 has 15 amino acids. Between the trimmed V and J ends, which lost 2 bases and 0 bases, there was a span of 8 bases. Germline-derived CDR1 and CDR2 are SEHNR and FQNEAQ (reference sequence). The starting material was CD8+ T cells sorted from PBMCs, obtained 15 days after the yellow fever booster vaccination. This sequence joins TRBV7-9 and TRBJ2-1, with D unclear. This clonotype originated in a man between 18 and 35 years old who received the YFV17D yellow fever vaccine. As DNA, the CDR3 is TGTGCCAGCAGCTTAAAGATTGGCTCCTACAATGAGCAGTTCTTC. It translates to CASSLKIGSYNEQFF.